These 19 T cell receptor beta chains originate from one sample sequenced in a study of cytomegalovirus exposure and HLA in healthy donors. 13 Jbeta primers and 60 Vbeta primers were used for the PCR. Clones were sequenced by immunoSEQ multiplex PCR, and TCRdb holds only the in-frame ones, with some missing. Of 150,000 to 180,000 clones listed, about 74% are singletons. The source material was PBMCs. These receptors were taken from a middle-aged woman in good health and CMV-seronegative.

The J gene is TRBJ2-3, the V gene TRBV5-1; 11 bases agree with TRBD2. The germline CDR1 and CDR2 sequences are SGHRS and YFSETQ. Trimming at V came to 3 bases and at J to 5 bases, leaving 5 bases not matched to a gene. The CDR3 covers 15 residues. The chain's CDR3 is CASSSLAGEQDTQYF. The CDR3 coding sequence is TGCGCCAGCAGCTCACTAGCGGGAGAACAAGATACGCAGTATTTT.

The rearrangement uses TRBV5-1 and TRBJ1-1; possibly TRBD1 for D (6 bases). The CDR3 is made up of 15 amino acids. Trimming took 0 bases from V and 6 from J, leaving 15 bases between them. Germline CDR1 SGHRS, CDR2 YFSETQ. The CDR3 bases are TGCGCCAGCAGCTTGGCGAGGGGGGAGGGTGCTGAAGCTTTCTTT. This codes for CASSLARGEGAEAFF.

The CDR3 DNA sequence: TGTGCCAGCAGCTTAGCCGGGACAGGGGTGCCTGAGACCCAGTACTTC. Amino acids: CASSLAGTGVPETQYF. The chain uses TRBV11-2 and TRBJ2-5; 10 bases align to TRBD1. CDR1 and CDR2 (germline): SGHAT, FQNNGV. This CDR3 region has 16 residues. After removal of 1 base from V and 5 bases from J, the junction contained 7 bases not matched to a gene. Full variable domain (outside the CDR3, taken from reference TRBV11-2 and TRBJ2-5): EAGVAQSPRYKIIEKRQSVAFWCNPISGHATLYWYQQILGQGPKLLIQFQNNGVVDDSQLPKDRFSAERLKGVDSTLKIQPAKLEDSAVYLCASSLAGTGVPETQYFGPGTRLLVL.

CDR3 loop: CASSQRGYEQYF. Here the CDR3 DNA reads TGTGCCAGCAGCCAAAGGGGATACGAGCAGTACTTC. The chain has TRBV5-8 and TRBJ2-7, with D maybe TRBD1 (5 bases). The CDR3 runs 12 residues. Germline V gene lookup returns CDR1 SGHTS and CDR2 YDEGEE. V lost 4 bases and J 4 bases, leaving 9 bases between the germline ends.

The J gene is TRBJ1-2, the V gene TRBV7-9, with 9 bases aligning to TRBD1. The CDR3 covers 16 residues. Germline V gives CDR1 SEHNR, CDR2 FQNEAQ (reference sequence). J lost 4 bases, V lost 4 bases, and 10 bases had no gene match. The CDR3 spells CASSSPNRGQGYGYTF. As DNA, the CDR3 is TGTGCCAGCAGCTCCCCGAACAGGGGGCAGGGCTATGGCTACACCTTC. The full variable domain, its missing parts supplied by reference TRBV7-9 and TRBJ1-2, is DTGVSQNPRHKITKRGQNVTFRCDPISEHNRLYWYRQTLGQGPEFLTYFQNEAQLEKSRLLSDRFSAERPKGSFSTLEIQRTEQGDSAMYLCASSSPNRGQGYGYTFGSGTRLTVV.

This clone was seen more than once but under ten times. V and J are TRBV11-3 and TRBJ2-5; 10 nucleotides match TRBD1. Losses at the gene ends were 0 bases for V and 4 bases for J; bases not matched to a gene: 2. CDR1 SGHNT and CDR2 YENEEA come from the germline V gene. The CDR3 is 15 amino acids. The CDR3: CASSLEGQGIETQYF. The CDR3 DNA follows: TGTGCCAGCAGCTTAGAGGGACAGGGGATAGAGACCCAGTACTTC. The full variable domain, with the rest looked up from reference TRBV11-3 and TRBJ2-5, is EAGVVQSPRYKIIEKKQPVAFWCNPISGHNTLYWYLQNLGQGPELLIRYENEEAVDDSQLPKDRFSAERLKGVDSTLKIQPAELGDSAVYLCASSLEGQGIETQYFGPGTRLLVL.

This sequence joins TRBV5-6 and TRBJ1-4; D gene unclear. The CDR3 contains 14 residues. The V gene lost 0 bases and the J gene lost 8 bases, with 11 bases spanning the gap. The germline V gene encodes CDR1 SGHDT and CDR2 YYEEEE. This chain's CDR3 is CASSLVGEGEKLFF. CDR3 in DNA: TGTGCCAGCAGCTTGGTCGGGGAGGGCGAAAAACTGTTTTTT. The whole variable domain, filled in from reference TRBV5-6 and TRBJ1-4, reads DAGVTQSPTHLIKTRGQQVTLRCSPKSGHDTVSWYQQALGQGPQFIFQYYEEEERQRGNFPDRFSGHQFPNYSSELNVNALLLGDSALYLCASSLVGEGEKLFFGSGTQLSVL.

The chain couples TRBV29-1 to TRBJ1-5, with 7 bases identical to TRBD1. CDR3 length equals 13 residues. With V trimmed by 2 bases and J by 2 bases, 0 bases remained unmatched. CDR1 and CDR2 from the germline V gene are SQVTM and ANQGSEA. The CDR3 protein is CSVEQGGNQPQHF. The CDR3 DNA reads TGCAGCGTTGAACAGGGGGGCAATCAGCCCCAGCATTTT.

The chain links TRBV5-4 to TRBJ1-1; D is possibly TRBD1 (6 bases). The CDR3 length is 15 residues. The germline gives CDR1 SGHNT, CDR2 YYREEE (reference sequence). V gave up 0 bases and J gave up 6 bases, with 15 bases separating them. Here the CDR3 reads CASSLEGGWKAEAFF. The CDR3 coding sequence is TGTGCCAGCAGCTTGGAAGGGGGATGGAAAGCTGAAGCTTTCTTT.

The V and J genes are TRBV6-5 and TRBJ2-7, with 8 bases that match TRBD2. CDR1 MNHEY and CDR2 SVGAGI come from the germline V gene. V was pared by 6 bases and J by 7 bases, with 11 bases of the junction left unmatched. The CDR3 has 14 amino acids. CDR3 sequence (DNA): TGTGCCAGCAGACCCTCCGGGAGGGGCGGGGAGCAGTACTTC. As protein: CASRPSGRGGEQYF.

This rearrangement joins TRBV5-1 to TRBJ1-1; 8 nucleotides line up with TRBD1. The V and J ends lost 4 bases and 2 bases, in that order; junction bases with no gene match: 10. Germline V gene data show CDR1 as SGHRS and CDR2 as YFSETQ. CDR3 length: 16 amino acids. CDR3: CASSPLSDRVNTEAFF. The CDR3 DNA sequence: TGCGCCAGCAGCCCGCTCTCGGACAGGGTTAACACTGAAGCTTTCTTT.

CDR3 sequence (DNA): TGTGCCAGTACCCTGACTAGCGGGGCCAAGACCCAGTACTTC. This encodes CASTLTSGAKTQYF. The gene calls are TRBV19 and TRBJ2-5; 11 bases fit TRBD2. Trimming at V came to 7 bases and at J to 6 bases, leaving 7 bases not matched to a gene. Germline values: CDR1 LNHDA, CDR2 SQIVND (reference sequence). This CDR3 contains 14 residues.

The J gene is TRBJ2-7, the V gene TRBV15, with D maybe TRBD1 (5 bases). V lost 1 base and J 7 bases, leaving 8 bases between the germline ends. The V gene's germline CDR1 is LNHNV and CDR2 YYDKDF (reference sequence). CDR3 length equals 12 residues. CDR3 protein: CATSRVQGEQYF. In DNA form, the CDR3 reads TGTGCCACCAGCAGAGTCCAGGGTGAGCAGTACTTC.

V and J are TRBV7-9 and TRBJ2-7; D is undetermined. This CDR3 region has 12 residues. Germline V gene data show CDR1 as SEHNR and CDR2 as FQNEAQ (reference sequence). V was trimmed by 6 bases and J by 0 bases, leaving 6 bases between them. The CDR3 bases are TGTGCCAGCAGGCGGAGCTCCTACGAGCAGTACTTC. Residues: CASRRSSYEQYF.

The chain combines TRBV9 with TRBJ2-1; 9 nucleotides line up with TRBD2. CDR1 is SGDLS and CDR2 is YYNGEE in the germline V gene. The CDR3 loop spans 17 amino acids. J gave up 2 bases and V 3 bases, and 9 bases lay outside the gene matches. Here the CDR3 reads CASSETLAGLTYNEQFF. CDR3 nucleotide sequence: TGTGCCAGCAGCGAGACTCTAGCGGGGCTAACCTACAATGAGCAGTTCTTC.

This sequence joins TRBV5-1 and TRBJ1-2; a possible D gene is TRBD1 (5 bases). Looked up from germline, CDR1 is SGHRS and CDR2 is YFSETQ. V was trimmed by 2 bases and J by 3 bases, leaving 8 bases between them. The CDR3 totals 13 residues. CDR3 DNA: TGCGCCAGCAGCTTTGGCAGGGACTATGGCTACACCTTC. Its translation is CASSFGRDYGYTF. Variable domain in full (rest from reference TRBV5-1 and TRBJ1-2): KAGVTQTPRYLIKTRGQQVTLSCSPISGHRSVSWYQQTPGQGLQFLFEYFSETQRNKGNFPGRFSGRQFSNSRSEMNVSTLELGDSALYLCASSFGRDYGYTFGSGTRLTVV.

The CDR3: CASSPSRQSEAFF. For the CDR3, the DNA is TGTGCCAGCAGTCCCTCCCGACAGTCTGAAGCTTTCTTT. J is TRBJ1-1 and V is TRBV5-4; weak D call: TRBD1 (5 bases). Germline V gene sequence: CDR1 SGHNT, CDR2 YYREEE (reference sequence). The CDR3 contains 13 residues. Deletions cut 5 bases from V and 6 bases from J, with 14 bases between.

The chain carries TRBV7-9 and TRBJ1-1; D might be TRBD1 (5 bases). V lost 2 bases, J lost 5 bases, and 21 bases lay in between. The germline V gene has CDR1 SEHNR and CDR2 FQNEAQ (reference sequence). The CDR3 has 17 amino acids. CDR3 sequence reads: CASSLRQRDPSETEAFF. Written as DNA, the CDR3 is TGTGCCAGCAGCTTAAGACAGCGCGACCCATCGGAGACTGAAGCTTTCTTT.

The gene calls are TRBV30 and TRBJ1-1, with D maybe TRBD1 (6 bases). Trimming pared 5 bases from V and 2 bases from J, leaving 9 bases between. Germline loops: CDR1 GTSNPN, CDR2 SVGIG (reference sequence). This CDR3 is 12 amino acids long. The CDR3 reads CAWAGANTEAFF. Here the CDR3 DNA reads TGTGCCTGGGCAGGGGCCAACACTGAAGCTTTCTTT.